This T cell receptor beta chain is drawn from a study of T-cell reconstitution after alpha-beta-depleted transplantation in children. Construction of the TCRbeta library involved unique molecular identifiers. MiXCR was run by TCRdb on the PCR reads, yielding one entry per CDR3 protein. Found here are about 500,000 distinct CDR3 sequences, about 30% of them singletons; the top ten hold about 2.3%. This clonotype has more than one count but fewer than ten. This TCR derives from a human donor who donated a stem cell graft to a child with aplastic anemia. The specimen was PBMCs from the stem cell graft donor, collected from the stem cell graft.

The CDR3, as DNA: TGTGCCAGCAGAAGACACCCTAATGAAAAACTGTTTTTT. Protein sequence: CASRRHPNEKLFF. The chain is built from TRBV7-9 and TRBJ1-4; unclear D gene. Germline CDR1 and CDR2: SEHNR and FQNEAQ (reference sequence). V lost 6 bases and J 3 bases, leaving 8 bases between the germline ends. The CDR3 consists of 13 residues.